The entry below describes one T cell receptor (beta chain). The antigen is undetermined. The data are from a study of cytomegalovirus exposure and HLA in healthy donors. The CDR3 is 15 residues long. V shed 5 bases and J shed 3 bases, with 12 bases lying between them. Germline V gene data show CDR1 as SGHTS and CDR2 as YDEGEE. Method: immunoSEQ multiplex PCR; TCRdb's copy keeps in-frame clones and lacks some. The sample has about 130,000 clones; roughly 89% are singletons. Study results and caveats: Among the CMV-associated chains, a few were confirmed in vitro as specific for CMV antigens.

The V gene is TRBV5-8, the J gene TRBJ1-6; perhaps TRBD1 as D (5 bases). What was sequenced was PBMCs. This clonotype was sampled from a woman under 30 in good health and CMV-seronegative. DNA for the CDR3: TGTGCCAGCAGGGATAGACAGAACTATAATTCACCCCTCCACTTT. Its protein is CASRDRQNYNSPLHF.